These 3 T cell receptor beta chains were sequenced from one sample in a study of T cells in Graves' hyperthyroidism and ophthalmopathy. Using RNA transcripts as the source, TCR beta CDR3 regions were amplified. First-round RT-PCR targeting the TCR CDR3 was performed with the HTBI primer set. TCRdb fed the multiplex PCR reads into MiXCR, producing one record per CDR3 protein. In the table there are under 700,000 distinct CDR3 sequences, under 60% of which are singletons. The sequenced sample was peripheral blood or thyroid tissue (not recorded which). These receptors were taken from a woman under 30 with Graves' hyperthyroidism.

With respect to this clonotype: This may be a read error, as it is one base from a much larger clone. The chain carries TRBV2 and TRBJ1-2; 7 bases fit TRBD1. V lost 6 bases and J lost 3; bases outside the gene matches: 10. CDR1 SNHLY and CDR2 FYNNEI come from the germline V gene. The CDR3 length is 15 residues. CDR3 residues: CASSWTDREDYGYTF. CDR3 in DNA: TGTGCCAGCAGCTGGACCGACAGGGAGGACTATGGCTACACCTTC.

V usage is TRBV5-1 and J usage is TRBJ1-4; D is possibly TRBD1 (5 bases). Germline loops: CDR1 SGHRS, CDR2 YFSETQ. V was shortened by 0 bases and J by 7 bases, with 10 bases between the two germline ends. The CDR3 contains 14 residues. This CDR3 is CASSLVGAAEKLFF. The CDR3 nucleotides are TGCGCCAGCAGCTTGGTTGGGGCGGCTGAAAAACTGTTTTTT.

This clonotype has a handful of counts. The J gene is TRBJ2-7, the V gene TRBV20-1; 7 nucleotides agree with TRBD1. After removal of 0 bases from V and 0 bases from J, the junction contained 8 bases not matched to a gene. Germline values: CDR1 DFQATT, CDR2 SNEGSKA (reference sequence). This CDR3 comprises 16 residues. CDR3 protein: CSARDRGRSHSYEQYF. Written as DNA, the CDR3 is TGCAGTGCTAGAGATAGGGGGCGGAGCCACTCCTACGAGCAGTACTTC.